This is a list of T cell receptor beta chains from one sample in a study of untreated major depressive disorder. Produced via immunoSEQ multiplex PCR; TCRdb's table is partial and in-frame only. The table lists 20,000 to 25,000 clones, about nine tenths of them singletons. Input material: CD4+ T cells from PBMCs. The receptors were sampled from a woman in her forties in good health. CDR3s include the opening cysteine and the closing phenylalanine or tryptophan. Each record gives: clone size, J gene, D gene, V gene, CDR3 length, CDR3 DNA, CDR3 protein. A D gene is named only where the DNA matches it firmly. The size field is filled for only some rows; it gives once, few, many or a size class.

abundance: -; j_gene: TRBJ2-2; d_gene: TRBD1; v_gene: TRBV7-3; len: 16; CDR3nt: TGTGCCAGCAGTTCCGGGACAGGGAAACCCACCGGGGAGCTGTTTTTT; CDR3aa: CASSSGTGKPTGELFF
abundance: -; j_gene: TRBJ1-2; d_gene: -; v_gene: TRBV5-4; len: 13; CDR3nt: TGTGCCAGCAGCCCGGTAGGCAACTATGGCTACACCTTC; CDR3aa: CASSPVGNYGYTF
abundance: -; j_gene: TRBJ2-5; d_gene: -; v_gene: TRBV11-2; len: 14; CDR3nt: TGTGCCAGCAGCTCGAGCGCTGGGGGAGAGACCCAGTACTTC; CDR3aa: CASSSSAGGETQYF
abundance: -; j_gene: TRBJ2-2; d_gene: TRBD2; v_gene: TRBV7-9; len: 16; CDR3nt: TGTGCCAGCAGCTTCTCAACTAGCGGGACCACCGGGGAGCTGTTTTTT; CDR3aa: CASSFSTSGTTGELFF
abundance: -; j_gene: TRBJ1-5; d_gene: -; v_gene: TRBV28; len: 13; CDR3nt: TGTGCCAGCAGTTCACAGCTGGATCAGCCCCAGCATTTT; CDR3aa: CASSSQLDQPQHF
abundance: -; j_gene: TRBJ2-1; d_gene: -; v_gene: TRBV7-9; len: 15; CDR3nt: TGTGCCAGCAGCTTAGGACTACCGACCTACAATGAGCAGTTCTTC; CDR3aa: CASSLGLPTYNEQFF
abundance: -; j_gene: TRBJ1-1; d_gene: -; v_gene: TRBV19; len: 14; CDR3nt: TGTGCCAGTAGTATTGGGTCTGGACCCACTGAAGCTTTCTTT; CDR3aa: CASSIGSGPTEAFF
abundance: -; j_gene: TRBJ1-2; d_gene: -; v_gene: TRBV5-6; len: 16; CDR3nt: TGTGCCAGCAGCAGGGACGCTTTCAACCTTAACTATGGCTACACCTTC; CDR3aa: CASSRDAFNLNYGYTF
abundance: -; j_gene: TRBJ1-4; d_gene: TRBD1; v_gene: TRBV29-1; len: 13; CDR3nt: TGCAGCGTCACGACAGGGAGCGACGAAAAACTGTTTTTT; CDR3aa: CSVTTGSDEKLFF
abundance: few; j_gene: TRBJ1-1; d_gene: -; v_gene: TRBV6-1; len: 12; CDR3nt: TGTGCCAGCAGTGAGGGGATGCCGTGGGCTTTCTTT; CDR3aa: CASSEGMPWAFF
abundance: few; j_gene: TRBJ1-5; d_gene: -; v_gene: TRBV6-5; len: 14; CDR3nt: TGTGCCAGCAGTCCAAGGGACAGCAATCAGCCCCAGCATTTT; CDR3aa: CASSPRDSNQPQHF
abundance: -; j_gene: TRBJ2-3; d_gene: -; v_gene: TRBV5-4; len: 15; CDR3nt: TGTGCCAGCAGCTTATCTGTCGGGGGCACAGATACGCAGTATTTT; CDR3aa: CASSLSVGGTDTQYF
abundance: -; j_gene: TRBJ2-5; d_gene: TRBD2; v_gene: TRBV2; len: 17; CDR3nt: TGTGCCAGCAGCGACCGACGACTAGCGGGGGGTCAAGAGACCCAGTACTTC; CDR3aa: CASSDRRLAGGQETQYF
abundance: -; j_gene: TRBJ2-5; d_gene: -; v_gene: TRBV11-2; len: 14; CDR3nt: TGTGCCAGCAGCAGGGGGACGGGGCAGGAGACCCAGTACTTC; CDR3aa: CASSRGTGQETQYF
abundance: -; j_gene: TRBJ2-2; d_gene: -; v_gene: TRBV25-1; len: 16; CDR3nt: TGTGCCAGCAGGAGCCGACAGAGTATGAACACCGGGGAGCTGTTTTTT; CDR3aa: CASRSRQSMNTGELFF
abundance: -; j_gene: TRBJ1-4; d_gene: -; v_gene: TRBV7-6; len: 15; CDR3nt: TGTGCCAGCAGCCGGGGGACGGGCAATAATGAAAAACTGTTTTTT; CDR3aa: CASSRGTGNNEKLFF
abundance: -; j_gene: TRBJ1-5; d_gene: -; v_gene: TRBV28; len: 13; CDR3nt: TGTGCCAGCAGTCGGACTTTTAATCAGCCCCAGCATTTT; CDR3aa: CASSRTFNQPQHF
abundance: -; j_gene: TRBJ1-2; d_gene: -; v_gene: TRBV29-1; len: 11; CDR3nt: TGCAGCGTTGAACGGAACTATGGCTACACCTTC; CDR3aa: CSVERNYGYTF
abundance: -; j_gene: TRBJ2-3; d_gene: -; v_gene: TRBV4-2; len: 14; CDR3nt: TGTGCCAGCAGCCAAGAGGCGGGGCCCAATACGCAGTATTTT; CDR3aa: CASSQEAGPNTQYF
abundance: -; j_gene: TRBJ2-3; d_gene: -; v_gene: TRBV29-1; len: 13; CDR3nt: TGCAGTATTAATTGGGGACTCACAGATACGCAGTATTTT; CDR3aa: CSINWGLTDTQYF
abundance: -; j_gene: TRBJ1-2; d_gene: TRBD1; v_gene: TRBV18; len: 14; CDR3nt: TGTGCCAGCTCAACTTTAGGACAGGGTGAGAGCTACACCTTC; CDR3aa: CASSTLGQGESYTF
abundance: -; j_gene: TRBJ2-6; d_gene: -; v_gene: TRBV6-5; len: 13; CDR3nt: TGTGCCAGCAGTTCCCCTGGGGCCAACGTCCTGACTTTC; CDR3aa: CASSSPGANVLTF
abundance: -; j_gene: TRBJ2-5; d_gene: -; v_gene: TRBV7-9; len: 15; CDR3nt: TGTGCCAGCAGCTTAGTAGGGACAACACAAGAGACCCAGTACTTC; CDR3aa: CASSLVGTTQETQYF
abundance: -; j_gene: TRBJ2-6; d_gene: -; v_gene: TRBV5-1; len: 17; CDR3nt: TGCGCCAGCAGCTTGCTAGGAAAAAGCTCTGGGGCCAACGTCCTGACTTTC; CDR3aa: CASSLLGKSSGANVLTF
abundance: -; j_gene: TRBJ2-1; d_gene: -; v_gene: TRBV5-1; len: 15; CDR3nt: TGCGCCAGCAGCTTGTGGCGGGACGTTTACAATGAGCAGTTCTTC; CDR3aa: CASSLWRDVYNEQFF
abundance: -; j_gene: TRBJ2-7; d_gene: -; v_gene: TRBV10-3; len: 11; CDR3nt: TGTGCCATCGGTTCGGTGGACGAGCAGTACTTC; CDR3aa: CAIGSVDEQYF
abundance: -; j_gene: TRBJ2-7; d_gene: -; v_gene: TRBV5-6; len: 12; CDR3nt: TGTGCCAGCAGCAGGACCGGCCTCGAGCAGTACTTC; CDR3aa: CASSRTGLEQYF
abundance: -; j_gene: TRBJ1-2; d_gene: -; v_gene: TRBV10-3; len: 13; CDR3nt: TGTGCCATCAGTGATGGGGGGAGCTATGGCTACACCTTC; CDR3aa: CAISDGGSYGYTF